The rows below give T cell receptor beta chains drawn from one sample of a study of OX40 agonist ivuxolimab in advanced cancers. Clones were sequenced by immunoSEQ multiplex PCR, and TCRdb holds only the in-frame ones, with some missing. The repertoire holds 55,000 to 65,000 clones, with roughly 85% as singletons. Source: CD4+ or CD8+ T cells sorted from blood, taken in a trial of the OX40 agonist ivuxolimab. Receptors were obtained from an adult with an advanced solid tumor such as melanoma, head and neck, liver or kidney cancer. The CDR3 runs from the conserved cysteine through the conserved F or W. D genes are given only for firm matches. Expanded clones get a size class; other rows say once, few or many, or leave the size out.

d_gene: .; abundance: .; j_gene: TRBJ1-5; v_gene: TRBV5-8; CDR3nt: TGTGCCAGCAGCTTATACCTAGGCAATCAGCCCCAGCATTTT; CDR3aa: CASSLYLGNQPQHF
d_gene: .; abundance: .; j_gene: TRBJ2-5; v_gene: TRBV5-1; CDR3nt: TGCGCCAGCAGCTCCGGAAGGGGGGCTCGAGAGACCCAGTACTTC; CDR3aa: CASSSGRGARETQYF
d_gene: TRBD1; abundance: .; j_gene: TRBJ1-6; v_gene: TRBV19; CDR3nt: TGTGCCAGTAGCCCACGCCCCAGGGGGTCGGATTCACCCCTCCACTTT; CDR3aa: CASSPRPRGSDSPLHF
d_gene: TRBD2; abundance: .; j_gene: TRBJ2-1; v_gene: TRBV4-2; CDR3nt: TGTGCCAGCAGCCAAGTCAGGGCTAGCGGGGGAGACCTACAGTTCTTC; CDR3aa: CASSQVRASGGDLQFF
d_gene: TRBD1; abundance: .; j_gene: TRBJ1-5; v_gene: TRBV5-4; CDR3nt: TGTGCCAGCAGCGAAAGCCCGGGACAGTCGGAGCCCCAGCATTTT; CDR3aa: CASSESPGQSEPQHF
d_gene: TRBD1; abundance: .; j_gene: TRBJ2-7; v_gene: TRBV6-6; CDR3nt: TGTGCCAGCAAGGGACAGAACTACGAGCAGTACTTC; CDR3aa: CASKGQNYEQYF
d_gene: .; abundance: .; j_gene: TRBJ1-1; v_gene: TRBV29-1; CDR3nt: TGCAGCGTTCCCGGGACCCCCAGCACTGAAGCTTTCTTT; CDR3aa: CSVPGTPSTEAFF
d_gene: .; abundance: .; j_gene: TRBJ1-5; v_gene: TRBV6-1; CDR3nt: TGTGCCAGCAGTGAAGAGTTCGATCAGCCCCAGCATTTT; CDR3aa: CASSEEFDQPQHF
d_gene: .; abundance: .; j_gene: TRBJ1-5; v_gene: TRBV2; CDR3nt: TGTGCCAGCAGTGTGGGGAAGGAGCCCCAGCATTTT; CDR3aa: CASSVGKEPQHF
d_gene: TRBD2; abundance: .; j_gene: TRBJ2-3; v_gene: TRBV30; CDR3nt: TGTGCCCGGACTAGCGGGAGGGGCGATACGCAGTATTTT; CDR3aa: CARTSGRGDTQYF
d_gene: .; abundance: .; j_gene: TRBJ1-3; v_gene: TRBV6-5; CDR3nt: TGTGCCAGCAGTTACTACAGGAGGGGCCGACTATACACCATATATTTT; CDR3aa: CASSYYRRGRLYTIYF
d_gene: .; abundance: .; j_gene: TRBJ2-5; v_gene: TRBV7-9; CDR3nt: TGTGCCAGCAGCTTAGTGCAGGGGAGGGGGGAGACCCAGTACTTC; CDR3aa: CASSLVQGRGETQYF
d_gene: TRBD1; abundance: once; j_gene: TRBJ1-3; v_gene: TRBV6-5; CDR3nt: TGTGCCAGCAGGGCGACAGGGGGCATAGACACCATATATTTT; CDR3aa: CASRATGGIDTIYF
d_gene: .; abundance: once; j_gene: TRBJ2-3; v_gene: TRBV7-9; CDR3nt: TGTGCCAGCATCGAGGGGTCTAGCACAGATACGCAGTATTTT; CDR3aa: CASIEGSSTDTQYF
d_gene: TRBD1; abundance: .; j_gene: TRBJ2-7; v_gene: TRBV7-2; CDR3nt: TGTGCCAGCAGCTTCGCGGGACAGGGGCTTCGGGAGCAGTACTTC; CDR3aa: CASSFAGQGLREQYF
d_gene: TRBD1; abundance: few; j_gene: TRBJ1-1; v_gene: TRBV10-3; CDR3nt: TGTGCCACCGGGACAGGGGGCGATGGTACTGAAGCTTTCTTT; CDR3aa: CATGTGGDGTEAFF
d_gene: .; abundance: .; j_gene: TRBJ2-6; v_gene: TRBV5-1; CDR3nt: TGCGCCAGCAGCTTGGAAGGAGGGTCGAGCTCTGGGGCCAACGTCCTGACTTTC; CDR3aa: CASSLEGGSSSGANVLTF
d_gene: .; abundance: .; j_gene: TRBJ1-1; v_gene: TRBV6-5; CDR3nt: TGTGCCAGCAGTCCCCTGTCGGTCGGGCCTGAAGCTTTCTTT; CDR3aa: CASSPLSVGPEAFF
d_gene: TRBD1; abundance: .; j_gene: TRBJ1-4; v_gene: TRBV28; CDR3nt: TGTGCCAGCACCCGGGACAGGGATTATGAAAAACTGTTTTTT; CDR3aa: CASTRDRDYEKLFF
d_gene: .; abundance: .; j_gene: TRBJ1-5; v_gene: TRBV4-1; CDR3nt: TGCGCCAGCAGCCCCAGGGTGTCCAGCAATCAGCCCCAGCATTTT; CDR3aa: CASSPRVSSNQPQHF
d_gene: TRBD2; abundance: .; j_gene: TRBJ2-1; v_gene: TRBV5-1; CDR3nt: TGCGCCAGCAGCTCGGGACTAGCAGGCAATGAGCAGTTCTTC; CDR3aa: CASSSGLAGNEQFF
d_gene: .; abundance: .; j_gene: TRBJ1-2; v_gene: TRBV28; CDR3nt: TGTGCCAGCAGTACCACCCCTCAGGGCACCTATGGCTACACCTTC; CDR3aa: CASSTTPQGTYGYTF
d_gene: .; abundance: few; j_gene: TRBJ1-3; v_gene: TRBV10-3; CDR3nt: TGTGCCATCAGTGAGCAGAGCTTCTCTGGAAACACCATATATTTT; CDR3aa: CAISEQSFSGNTIYF
d_gene: TRBD1; abundance: .; j_gene: TRBJ1-5; v_gene: TRBV19; CDR3nt: TGTGCCAGTTCCAGGGGGCTTAGCAATCAGCCCCAGCATTTT; CDR3aa: CASSRGLSNQPQHF
d_gene: .; abundance: .; j_gene: TRBJ2-5; v_gene: TRBV5-1; CDR3nt: TGCGCCAGCAGCTTGGCGGGGACACACCAAGAGACCCAGTACTTC; CDR3aa: CASSLAGTHQETQYF
d_gene: .; abundance: .; j_gene: TRBJ2-7; v_gene: TRBV27; CDR3nt: TGTGCCAGCAGTTCCAGGCCTGATATGGGGCAGTACTTC; CDR3aa: CASSSRPDMGQYF
d_gene: .; abundance: .; j_gene: TRBJ2-1; v_gene: TRBV15; CDR3nt: TGTGCCACCAGCAGAGAAACTGTCGATGAGCAGTTCTTC; CDR3aa: CATSRETVDEQFF
d_gene: TRBD2; abundance: .; j_gene: TRBJ2-5; v_gene: TRBV28; CDR3nt: TGTGCCAGCAGCCCACGGGGGACTAGCGACCAAGAGACCCAGTACTTC; CDR3aa: CASSPRGTSDQETQYF